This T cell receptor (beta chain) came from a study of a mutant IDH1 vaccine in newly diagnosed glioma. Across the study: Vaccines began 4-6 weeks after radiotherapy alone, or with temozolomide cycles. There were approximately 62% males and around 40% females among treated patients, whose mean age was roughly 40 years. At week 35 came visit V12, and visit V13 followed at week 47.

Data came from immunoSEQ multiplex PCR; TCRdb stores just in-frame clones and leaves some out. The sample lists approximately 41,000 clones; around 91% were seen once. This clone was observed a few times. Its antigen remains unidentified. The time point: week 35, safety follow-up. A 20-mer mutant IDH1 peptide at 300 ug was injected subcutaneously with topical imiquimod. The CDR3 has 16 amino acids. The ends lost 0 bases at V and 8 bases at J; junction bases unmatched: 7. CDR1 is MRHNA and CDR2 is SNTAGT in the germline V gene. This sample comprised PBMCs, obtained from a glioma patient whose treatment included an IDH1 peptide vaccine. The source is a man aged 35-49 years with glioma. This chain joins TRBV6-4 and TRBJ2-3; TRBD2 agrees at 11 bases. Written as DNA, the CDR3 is TGTGCCAGCAGTGACTCGTCTAGCGGGGGGTCCGCTACGCAGTATTTT. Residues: CASSDSSSGGSATQYF.